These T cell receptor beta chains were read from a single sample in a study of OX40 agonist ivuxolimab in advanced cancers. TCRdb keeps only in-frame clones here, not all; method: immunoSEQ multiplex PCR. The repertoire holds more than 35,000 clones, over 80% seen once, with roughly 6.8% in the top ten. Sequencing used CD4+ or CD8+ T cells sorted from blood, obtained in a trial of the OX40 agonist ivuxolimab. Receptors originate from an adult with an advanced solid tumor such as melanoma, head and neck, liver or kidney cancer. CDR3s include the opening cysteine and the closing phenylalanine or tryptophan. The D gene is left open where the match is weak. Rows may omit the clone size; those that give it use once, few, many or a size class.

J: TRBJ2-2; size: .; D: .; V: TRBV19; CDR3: CASSPRGRAENTGELFF; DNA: TGTGCCAGTAGTCCCCGGGGTCGAGCGGAGAACACCGGGGAGCTGTTTTTT
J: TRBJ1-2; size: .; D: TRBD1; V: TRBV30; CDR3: CASATGRGYGYTF; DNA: TGTGCCTCAGCGACAGGGAGAGGCTATGGCTACACCTTC
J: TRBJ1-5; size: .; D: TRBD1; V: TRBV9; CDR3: CASSVGGDRDNQPQHF; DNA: TGTGCCAGCAGCGTAGGGGGGGACAGGGACAATCAGCCCCAGCATTTT
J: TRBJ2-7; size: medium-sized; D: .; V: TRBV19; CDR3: CASTTSRGEQYF; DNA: TGTGCCAGTACCACGTCCAGGGGCGAGCAGTACTTC
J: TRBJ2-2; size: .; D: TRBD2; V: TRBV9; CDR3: CASSPPWAGDNTGELFF; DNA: TGTGCCAGCAGCCCGCCTTGGGCGGGAGACAACACCGGGGAGCTGTTTTTT
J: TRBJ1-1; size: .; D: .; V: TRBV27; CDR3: CASIGQMNTEAFF; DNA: TGTGCCAGCATAGGACAGATGAACACTGAAGCTTTCTTT
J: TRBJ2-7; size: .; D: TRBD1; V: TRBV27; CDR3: CASSYAGQGVHEQYF; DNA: TGTGCCAGCAGTTACGCGGGACAGGGGGTCCACGAGCAGTACTTC
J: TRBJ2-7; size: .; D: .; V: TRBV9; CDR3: CASSSWATTYEQYF; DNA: TGTGCCAGCAGTTCTTGGGCAACCACCTACGAGCAGTACTTC
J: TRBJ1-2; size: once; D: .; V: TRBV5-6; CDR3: CASSRDFYYGYTF; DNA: TGTGCCAGCAGCCGGGACTTTTACTATGGCTACACCTTC
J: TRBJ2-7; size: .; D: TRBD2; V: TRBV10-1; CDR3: CASRAGLADEQYF; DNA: TGCGCCAGCAGGGCGGGACTAGCGGACGAGCAGTACTTC
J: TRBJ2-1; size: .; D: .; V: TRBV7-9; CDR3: CASSLRLGAEFF; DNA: TGTGCCAGCAGTTTAAGACTGGGCGCCGAGTTCTTC
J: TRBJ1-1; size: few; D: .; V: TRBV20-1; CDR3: CSASGGTDAFF; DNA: TGCAGTGCTAGTGGGGGTACGGATGCTTTCTTT
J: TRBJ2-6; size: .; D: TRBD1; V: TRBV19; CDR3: CASIPGQGFPGANVLTF; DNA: TGTGCTAGTATCCCGGGACAGGGGTTCCCTGGGGCCAACGTCCTGACTTTC
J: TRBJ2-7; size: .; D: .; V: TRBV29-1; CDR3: CSVLREEQYF; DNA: TGCAGCGTTCTAAGGGAAGAGCAGTACTTC
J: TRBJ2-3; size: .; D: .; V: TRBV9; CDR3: CASSVVSVGTDTQYF; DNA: TGTGCCAGCAGCGTAGTAAGCGTGGGGACAGATACGCAGTATTTT
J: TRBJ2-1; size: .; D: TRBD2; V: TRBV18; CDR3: CASSPGLAGVGEQFF; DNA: TGTGCCAGCTCACCAGGATTAGCGGGAGTAGGTGAGCAGTTCTTC
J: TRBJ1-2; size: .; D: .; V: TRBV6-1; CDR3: CASSEPLWRRWYGYTF; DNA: TGTGCCAGCAGTGAACCACTCTGGCGGCGGTGGTATGGCTACACCTTC
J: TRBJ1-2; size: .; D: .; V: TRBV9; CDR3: CASSQNRQAYGYTF; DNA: TGTGCCAGCAGCCAAAATAGACAGGCCTATGGCTACACCTTC
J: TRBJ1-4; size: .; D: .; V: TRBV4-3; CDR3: CASSQDPEESHNEELFF; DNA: TGCGCCAGCAGCCAAGATCCAGAGGAGAGTCATAATGAAGAACTGTTTTTT
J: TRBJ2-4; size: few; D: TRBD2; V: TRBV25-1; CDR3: CASSAGREGKNIQYF; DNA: TGTGCCAGCAGTGCTGGGCGGGAGGGCAAAAACATTCAGTACTTC
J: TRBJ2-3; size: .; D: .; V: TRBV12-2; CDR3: CASRVKAVRLAGGASTDTQYF; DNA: TGTGCAAGTCGCGTCAAGGCCGTGCGACTAGCGGGAGGAGCTAGCACAGATACGCAGTATTTT
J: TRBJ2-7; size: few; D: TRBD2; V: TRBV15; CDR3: CATSRDSLAGFTYEQYF; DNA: TGTGCCACCAGCAGAGATTCACTAGCGGGCTTCACCTACGAGCAGTACTTC
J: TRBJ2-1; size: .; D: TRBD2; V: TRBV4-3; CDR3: CASSLSASGYNEQFF; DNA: TGCGCCAGCAGCCTTTCAGCTAGCGGCTACAATGAGCAGTTCTTC
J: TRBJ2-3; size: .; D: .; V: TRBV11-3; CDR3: CASSGQGGTDTQYF; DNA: TGTGCCAGCTCCGGCCAGGGAGGCACAGATACGCAGTATTTT
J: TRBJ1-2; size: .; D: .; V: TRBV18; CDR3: CASSLQGAGYTF; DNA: TGTGCCAGCTCACTCCAAGGGGCTGGCTACACCTTC
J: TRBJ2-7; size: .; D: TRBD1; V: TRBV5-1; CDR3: CASSPSPGQTYEQYF; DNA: TGCGCCAGCAGTCCCTCGCCGGGACAGACCTACGAGCAGTACTTC
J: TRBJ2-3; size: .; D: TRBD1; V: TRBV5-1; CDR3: CASSLGDSFTDTQYF; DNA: TGCGCCAGCAGCTTGGGGGACAGTTTCACAGATACGCAGTATTTT
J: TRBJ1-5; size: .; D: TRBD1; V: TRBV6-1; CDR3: CASNKDRVRNQPQHF; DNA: TGTGCCAGCAATAAGGACAGGGTCCGGAATCAGCCCCAGCATTTT
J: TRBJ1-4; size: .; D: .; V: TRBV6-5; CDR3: CASRRDPQNEKLFF; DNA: TGTGCCAGCCGGAGGGACCCCCAAAATGAAAAACTGTTTTTT
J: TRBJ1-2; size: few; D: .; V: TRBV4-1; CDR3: CASSQTDGYTF; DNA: TGCGCCAGCAGCCAAACGGATGGCTACACCTTC
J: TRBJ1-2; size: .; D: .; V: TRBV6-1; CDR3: CASSEGRPPVYGYTF; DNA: TGTGCCAGCAGTGAAGGACGGCCACCCGTCTATGGCTACACCTTC
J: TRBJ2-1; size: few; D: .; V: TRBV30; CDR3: CAWSVPGTGYNEQFF; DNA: TGTGCCTGGAGTGTACCGGGGACTGGGTACAATGAGCAGTTCTTC
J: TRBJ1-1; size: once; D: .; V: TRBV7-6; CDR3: CASSPPAGLGTEAFF; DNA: TGTGCCAGCAGTCCACCGGCGGGGCTGGGCACTGAAGCTTTCTTT
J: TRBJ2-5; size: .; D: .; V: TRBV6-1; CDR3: CASSSMEGRETQYF; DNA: TGTGCCAGCAGCTCGATGGAGGGCAGGGAGACCCAGTACTTC
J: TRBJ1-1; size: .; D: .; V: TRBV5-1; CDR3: CASNSDMNTEAFF; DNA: TGCGCCAGCAATTCAGATATGAACACTGAAGCTTTCTTT
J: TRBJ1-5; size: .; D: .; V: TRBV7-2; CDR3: CASDVGQVGNQPQHF; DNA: TGTGCCAGCGACGTGGGGCAGGTGGGCAATCAGCCCCAGCATTTT
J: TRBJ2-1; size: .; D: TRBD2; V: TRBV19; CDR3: CASSTPVAAGVRFF; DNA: TGTGCCAGTAGCACCCCGGTAGCCGCGGGAGTTCGGTTCTTC
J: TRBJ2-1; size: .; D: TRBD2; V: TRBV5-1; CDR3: CASSLATSGEDEQFF; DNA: TGCGCCAGCAGCTTGGCGACTAGCGGGGAGGATGAGCAGTTCTTC
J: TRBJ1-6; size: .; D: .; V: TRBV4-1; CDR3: CASSQAGPGGSPLHF; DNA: TGCGCCAGCAGCCAAGCAGGGCCCGGTGGATCACCCCTCCACTTT
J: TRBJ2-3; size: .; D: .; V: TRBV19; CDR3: CASRWRLGTDTQYF; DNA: TGTGCCAGTAGATGGAGACTCGGCACAGATACGCAGTATTTT
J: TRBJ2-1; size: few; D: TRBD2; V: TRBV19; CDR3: CASSTSSGTYNEQFF; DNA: TGTGCCAGTAGTACCTCTAGCGGGACCTACAATGAGCAGTTCTTC
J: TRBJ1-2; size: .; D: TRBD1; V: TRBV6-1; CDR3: CASTGTDFNYGYTF; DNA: TGTGCCAGCACCGGGACAGATTTTAACTATGGCTACACCTTC
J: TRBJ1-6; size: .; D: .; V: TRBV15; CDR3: CATSSPGVNSPLHF; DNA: TGTGCCACCAGCAGTCCAGGGGTTAATTCACCCCTCCACTTT
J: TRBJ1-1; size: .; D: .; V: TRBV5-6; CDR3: CASSLARGGAFF; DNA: TGTGCCAGCAGCTTGGCAAGGGGAGGAGCTTTCTTT